Listed here are 2 T cell receptor beta chains from one sample, sequenced in a study of T cell repertoires in ileal Crohn's disease. The time point denotes: neoterminal ileum biopsy at postoperative endoscopy, about 6 months after surgery. The table came from immunoSEQ multiplex PCR; TCRdb's copy has only in-frame clones and leaves some out. The table includes roughly 2,000 clones, roughly 88% detected once. The sequenced sample was ileal tissue. The receptors derive from an adult with Crohn's disease.

CDR3 residues: CASSPDRAHEKLFF. The CDR3 DNA is TGCGCCAGCAGCCCGGACAGAGCCCATGAAAAACTGTTTTTT. This chain connects TRBV5-1 to TRBJ1-4, with D possibly matching TRBD1 (6 bases). With 4 bases removed from V and 6 bases from J, the gap between germline ends came to 13 bases. The CDR3 loop spans 14 amino acids. The germline V gene encodes CDR1 SGHRS and CDR2 YFSETQ.

This chain joins TRBV27 and TRBJ2-7; 8 bases fit TRBD2. The ends lost 6 bases at V and 1 base at J; junction bases unmatched: 8. Germline V lookup: CDR1 MNHEY, CDR2 SMNVEV (reference sequence). The CDR3 consists of 15 residues. This CDR3 is CASRAGDLGSYEQYF. The CDR3 coding sequence is TGTGCCAGCAGAGCGGGGGATTTGGGTTCCTACGAGCAGTACTTC.